The source of this T cell receptor (beta chain) is a study of shared clonotypes between healthy human individuals. V lost 6 bases and J 3 bases, leaving 14 bases between the germline ends. The CDR3 spans 15 residues. From germline, CDR1 is MDHEN and CDR2 SYDVKM. The study separated CD4+ cells into CD45RA+ naive and CD45RA-negative memory subsets. Study-wide results and caveats: Larger estimated richness was generally seen in naive subsets than in memory subsets.

On this clone itself: Its matching antigen is unknown.

Replicate PCRs run on sorted subsets employed approximately 180 ng DNA, tens of thousands of T cell genomes. Using immunoSEQ multiplex PCR, the repertoire was profiled, and TCRdb retains in-frame clones only, with some absent. The table shows under 2.5 million clones, with around 92% occurring only once. This clonotype originated in a young man in good health. Some clones in this sample may be carry-over from other donors' samples. This chain connects TRBV28 to TRBJ1-4; D not resolved. The sequencing input was naive CD4+ T cells from PBMCs. Described subset: CD45RA+ positively selected. This CDR3 reads CASRLPGPSNEKLFF. The CDR3 bases are TGTGCCAGCAGACTTCCGGGCCCCTCTAATGAAAAACTGTTTTTT. The entire variable domain, with the rest obtained from reference TRBV28 and TRBJ1-4, is as follows: DVKVTQSSRYLVKRTGEKVFLECVQDMDHENMFWYRQDPGLGLRLIYFSYDVKMKEKGDIPEGYSVSREKKERFSLILESASTNQTSMYLCASRLPGPSNEKLFFGSGTQLSVL.